This T cell receptor beta chain came from a study of CD8 T cells in ankylosing spondylitis. Study findings and constraints: Disease-associated clones were reportedly significantly overrepresented in matched ankylosing spondylitis synovial fluid. A CD8+ phenotype characterized the disease-linked clones, which were relatively rare in peripheral blood.

TCRdb passed the 5' RACE reads through MiXCR, listing each CDR3 protein once. The sample records approximately 240,000 distinct CDR3 sequences, over 9.5% being singletons. A remark on this clonotype: What it recognizes is unknown.

The CDR3 runs 15 residues. The V and J ends lost 3 bases and 2 bases respectively, with 16 bases between them. Germline lookup yields CDR1 DFQATT and CDR2 SNEGSKA (reference sequence). The chain couples TRBV20-1 to TRBJ1-1; D is unresolved. Material for sequencing was blood, either unsorted or a sorted T cell fraction (not recorded which). This sequence originates from a male donor with ankylosing spondylitis or in good health (not recorded which). CDR3 coding DNA: TGCAGTGCTAGGGGCGGTGGCGGTACCAACACTGAAGCTTTCTTT. Residues: CSARGGGGTNTEAFF.